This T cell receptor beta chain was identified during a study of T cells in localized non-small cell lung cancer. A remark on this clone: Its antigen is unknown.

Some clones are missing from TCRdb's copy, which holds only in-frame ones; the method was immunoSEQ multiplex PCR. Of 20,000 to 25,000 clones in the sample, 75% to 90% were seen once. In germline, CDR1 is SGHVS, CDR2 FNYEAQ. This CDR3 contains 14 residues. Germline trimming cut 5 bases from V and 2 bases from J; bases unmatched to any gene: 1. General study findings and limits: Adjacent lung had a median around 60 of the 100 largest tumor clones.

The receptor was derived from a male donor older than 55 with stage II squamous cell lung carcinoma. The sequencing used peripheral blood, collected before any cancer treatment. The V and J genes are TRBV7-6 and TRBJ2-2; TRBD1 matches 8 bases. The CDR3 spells CASSQGANTGELFF. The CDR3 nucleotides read TGTGCCAGCAGCCAGGGGGCCAACACCGGGGAGCTGTTTTTT.